The 17 T cell receptor beta chains listed next were all sequenced from one sample in a study of identical twins. TCRdb independently ran MiXCR on the 5' RACE reads; one entry per CDR3 protein. The data hold around 450,000 distinct CDR3 sequences, with 12% to 15% observed a single time. These same data were also listed under a study on yellow fever vaccine responses in identical twins.

The sample taken for sequencing was CD4+ T cells sorted from blood. These receptors were taken from a woman aged 18-29 years in good health.

This clonotype is a singleton in its sample. CDR3 nucleotides: TGTGCCAGCTCACCACCGGTTGGGAATACGCAGTATTTT. It encodes CASSPPVGNTQYF. The genes are TRBV18 and TRBJ2-3; D call uncertain. CDR3 length: 13 amino acids. V lost 0 bases and J 7 bases, leaving 8 bases between the germline ends. The V gene's germline CDR1 is KGHSH and CDR2 LQKENI.

This clonotype occurred a few times. This chain connects TRBV6-2 or TRBV6-3 to TRBJ2-7; 7 nucleotides match TRBD1. Germline lookup yields CDR1 MNHEY and CDR2 SVGEGT. Germline trimming cut 2 bases from V and 2 bases from J; bases unmatched to any gene: 9. This CDR3 comprises 16 residues. Here the CDR3 DNA reads TGTGCCAGCAGTTACGGACGGACAGGCGTCCCCTACGAGCAGTACTTC. It codes for CASSYGRTGVPYEQYF.

This clonotype appeared a few times. The chain couples TRBV7-2 to TRBJ2-7, with 12 bases aligning to TRBD2. The CDR3 totals 15 residues. The ends lost 5 bases at V and 7 bases at J; junction bases unmatched: 9. Germline V gene data show CDR1 as SGHTA and CDR2 as FQGNSA. The CDR3 here is CASSPASGRASEQYF. In DNA form, the CDR3 reads TGTGCCAGCAGCCCTGCTAGCGGGAGGGCGAGTGAGCAGTACTTC. Variable domain in full (rest from reference TRBV7-2 and TRBJ2-7): GAGVSQSPSNKVTEKGKDVELRCDPISGHTALYWYRQSLGQGLEFLIYFQGNSAPDKSGLPSDRFSAERTGGSVSTLTIQRTQQEDSAVYLCASSPASGRASEQYFGPGTRLTVT.

This clonotype was picked up a small number of times. The chain links TRBV29-1 to TRBJ2-3; D perhaps matches TRBD2 (6 bases). Germline V gene sequence: CDR1 SQVTM, CDR2 ANQGSEA. Deletions cut 6 bases from V and 1 base from J, with 11 bases between. This CDR3 has 13 residues. The CDR3 sequence: CSVRRVRTDTQYF. In DNA form, the CDR3 reads TGCAGCGTCAGGAGGGTCCGCACAGATACGCAGTATTTT.

The chain is built from TRBV5-1 and TRBJ2-7; possibly TRBD2 for D (7 bases). The V end lost 7 bases, the J end lost 4 bases, and 18 bases lay between the germline ends. CDR1 SGHRS and CDR2 YFSETQ come from the germline V gene. This CDR3 spans 14 amino acids. As DNA, the CDR3 is TGCGCCAGCCATGGGGGGGCTTCGAATTACGAGCAGTACTTC. It specifies CASHGGASNYEQYF.

There are a few counts of this clonotype. The rearrangement joins TRBV5-5 to TRBJ2-3; D gene uncertain. The CDR3 extends over 14 amino acids. V shed 0 bases and J shed 3 bases, with 8 bases lying between them. From germline, CDR1 is SGHKS and CDR2 YYEKEE (reference sequence). CDR3 nucleotides: TGTGCCAGCAGCTTGGTGTCGCGGACAGATACGCAGTATTTT. This encodes CASSLVSRTDTQYF. The full variable domain, completed using reference TRBV5-5 and TRBJ2-3, is DAGVTQSPTHLIKTRGQQVTLRCSPISGHKSVSWYQQVLGQGPQFIFQYYEKEERGRGNFPDRFSARQFPNYSSELNVNALLLGDSALYLCASSLVSRTDTQYFGPGTRLTVL.

This clonotype was observed many times. The chain combines TRBV6-5 with TRBJ1-5; possibly TRBD1 for D (6 bases). CDR3 size: 14 residues. Trimming removed 0 bases from V and 3 bases from J, with 6 bases in between. Germline V gene data show CDR1 as MNHEY and CDR2 as SVGAGI. CDR3 sequence: CASSYSGANQPQHF. The CDR3 DNA sequence: TGTGCCAGCAGTTACTCGGGGGCCAATCAGCCCCAGCATTTT.

This clonotype was seen only a few times. The chain carries TRBV25-1 and TRBJ2-5; D might be TRBD1 or TRBD2, each matching 6 bases. This CDR3 region has 16 residues. Germline values: CDR1 MGHDK, CDR2 SYGVNS. Trimming left V 8 bases short and J 1 base short, with 20 bases between. The CDR3 bases are TGTGCCAGCGCCCTTGGGGGGCCAGGACTCCAAGAGACCCAGTACTTC. Protein: CASALGGPGLQETQYF.

This clonotype occurred a few times. The genes are TRBV28 and TRBJ1-3; perhaps TRBD1 as D (5 bases). The CDR3 length is 14 residues. Germline values: CDR1 MDHEN, CDR2 SYDVKM. Trimming left V 6 bases short and J 0 bases short, with 9 bases between. For the CDR3, the DNA is TGTGCCAGCAGAAGGGACCTCTCTGGAAACACCATATATTTT. It specifies CASRRDLSGNTIYF. The full variable domain, completed using reference TRBV28 and TRBJ1-3, is DVKVTQSSRYLVKRTGEKVFLECVQDMDHENMFWYRQDPGLGLRLIYFSYDVKMKEKGDIPEGYSVSREKKERFSLILESASTNQTSMYLCASRRDLSGNTIYFGEGSWLTVV.

Of note for this clonotype: One end of the junction is discordant with germline, which a read error may explain. The genes are TRBV10-3 and TRBJ2-2; maybe TRBD1 (6 bases). There are 14 residues in the CDR3. CDR1 and CDR2 from the germline V gene are ENHRY and SYGVKD. CDR3 residues: CAIRPRGNTRELFF. The CDR3 DNA is TGTGCCATCCGGCCTAGGGGGAACACCCGGGAGCTGTTTTTT.

This clonotype was observed a few times. The chain is built from TRBV12-3 or TRBV12-4 and TRBJ2-3, with D hard to call. The ends were cut back, 5 bases at V and 0 bases at J, with 12 bases in the middle. This CDR3 comprises 15 residues. CDR3: CASSKDGSSTDTQYF. CDR3 DNA: TGTGCCAGCAGTAAAGACGGATCTAGCACAGATACGCAGTATTTT.

The chain combines TRBV7-8 with TRBJ2-1; 13 bases are shared with TRBD2. Germline CDR1 SGHVS, CDR2 FQNEAQ. V was pared by 0 bases and J by 9 bases, with 5 bases of the junction left unmatched. This CDR3 spans 16 amino acids. CDR3 sequence reads: CASSLATSGGASEQFF. CDR3 sequence (DNA): TGTGCCAGCAGCTTAGCCACTAGCGGGGGGGCGAGTGAGCAGTTCTTC.

The table lists this clonotype with a few counts. The chain carries TRBV14 and TRBJ2-7, with TRBD2 matching 10 bases. J was trimmed by 3 bases and V by 1 base; bases with no gene match: 12. The CDR3 covers 18 residues. CDR1 and CDR2 (germline): SGHDN, FVKESK. This CDR3 is CASSQVPGAGGSFYEQYF. CDR3 in DNA: TGTGCCAGCAGCCAAGTTCCGGGAGCGGGAGGGTCCTTCTACGAGCAGTACTTC. Together with reference TRBV14 and TRBJ2-7, the CDR3 gives the full variable domain: EAGVTQFPSHSVIEKGQTVTLRCDPISGHDNLYWYRRVMGKEIKFLLHFVKESKQDESGMPNNRFLAERTGGTYSTLKVQPAELEDSGVYFCASSQVPGAGGSFYEQYFGPGTRLTVT.

The V gene is TRBV20-1, the J gene TRBJ2-1; 8 bases line up with TRBD2. The CDR3 is 14 amino acids. Germline V lookup: CDR1 DFQATT, CDR2 SNEGSKA (reference sequence). V lost 7 bases to trimming and J lost 7 bases; unmatched junction nucleotides: 12. CDR3 loop: CSDINPGGSNEQFF. DNA for the CDR3: TGCAGTGATATTAATCCGGGAGGGTCAAATGAGCAGTTCTTC.

This clonotype was seen a few times. This chain connects TRBV24-1 to TRBJ2-5; no firm D call. Per the germline V gene, CDR1 is KGHDR and CDR2 is SFDVKD. The length of the CDR3 is 12 residues. The germline V and J ends were trimmed by 1 base and 5 bases, with 4 bases remaining between them. The CDR3 loop reads CATSDFRETQYF. The CDR3 coding sequence is TGTGCCACCAGTGATTTCCGGGAGACCCAGTACTTC.

This clonotype was recorded a few times. This rearrangement joins TRBV10-3 to TRBJ2-7; 11 positions match TRBD2. The CDR3 loop spans 17 amino acids. The V gene end was trimmed by 4 bases and the J gene end by 0 bases; junction bases not matched to a gene: 8. CDR1 is ENHRY, CDR2 SYGVKD, per germline. DNA of the CDR3: TGTGCCATCAGTGGGGGGATCACTAGCGGGGGCTCCTACGAGCAGTACTTC. Protein: CAISGGITSGGSYEQYF.

This clonotype appeared a few times. The chain joins TRBV20-1 to TRBJ2-5; D perhaps matches TRBD2 (5 bases). Per the germline V gene, CDR1 is DFQATT and CDR2 is SNEGSKA (reference sequence). The CDR3 is 13 residues long. V lost 5 bases, J lost 1 base, and 11 bases lay in between. The CDR3 spells CSADGDLQETQYF. The CDR3 nucleotides read TGCAGTGCTGACGGGGATCTCCAAGAGACCCAGTACTTC.